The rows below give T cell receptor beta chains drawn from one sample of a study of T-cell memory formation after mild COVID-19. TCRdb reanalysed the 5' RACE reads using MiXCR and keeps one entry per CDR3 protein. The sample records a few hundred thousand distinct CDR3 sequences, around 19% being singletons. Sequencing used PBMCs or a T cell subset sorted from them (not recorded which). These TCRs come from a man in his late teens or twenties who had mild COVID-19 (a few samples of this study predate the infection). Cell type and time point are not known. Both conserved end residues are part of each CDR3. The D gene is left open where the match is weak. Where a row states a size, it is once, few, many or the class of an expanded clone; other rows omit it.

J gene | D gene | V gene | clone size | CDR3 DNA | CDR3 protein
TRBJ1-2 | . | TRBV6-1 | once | TGTGCCAGCTATCCCAGGGGAACACTTCGTGGCTACACCTTC | CASYPRGTLRGYTF
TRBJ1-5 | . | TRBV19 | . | TGTGCCAGTAGTACAGGGGCAGTTTGGCCCCAGCATTTT | CASSTGAVWPQHF
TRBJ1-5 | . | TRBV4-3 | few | TGCGCCAGCAGCCAAGATCCGCCAGGGAAACAGCCCCAGCATTTT | CASSQDPPGKQPQHF
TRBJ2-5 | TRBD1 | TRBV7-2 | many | TGTGCCAGCAGCAACAGGGGGGCGCAAGAGACCCAGTACTTC | CASSNRGAQETQYF
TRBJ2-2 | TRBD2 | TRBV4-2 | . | TGTGCCAGCAGCCAAGATGCAGCGGGGGGGCTGTTCACCGGGGAGCTGTTTTTT | CASSQDAAGGLFTGELFF
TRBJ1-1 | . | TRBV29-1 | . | TGCAGCAGCGCCACAATGCGGGGAAACACTGAAGCTTTCTTT | CSSATMRGNTEAFF
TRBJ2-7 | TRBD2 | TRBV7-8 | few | TGTGCCAGCAGCTTAGGGGCGACTAGCGGGGGCCCTACCTACGAGCAGTACTTC | CASSLGATSGGPTYEQYF
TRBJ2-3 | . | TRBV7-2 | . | TGTGCCAGCAGCTTAAGAAGGAGCCTACGGGGTACGCAGTATTTT | CASSLRRSLRGTQYF
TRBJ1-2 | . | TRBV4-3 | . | TGCGCCAGCAGCCGGGGAGACAGTCGTGATGGCTACACCTTC | CASSRGDSRDGYTF
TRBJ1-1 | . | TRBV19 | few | TGTGCCAGTAGTCCAGGGGCTGTTCTCAACACTGAAGCTTTCTTT | CASSPGAVLNTEAFF
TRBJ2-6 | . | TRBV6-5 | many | TGTGCCACTTGCAGACACTTCTCTGGGGCCAACGTCCTGACTTTC | CATCRHFSGANVLTF
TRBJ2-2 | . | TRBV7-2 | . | TGTGCCAGCAGCTATAAGGGAGCGAACACCGGGGAGCTGTTTTTT | CASSYKGANTGELFF
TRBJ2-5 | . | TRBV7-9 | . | TGTGCCAGCAGCTCACTTCCGGGGAGGTCAGGGGAGACCCAGTACTTC | CASSSLPGRSGETQYF
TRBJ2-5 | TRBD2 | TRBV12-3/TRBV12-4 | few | TGTGCCAGCGGTGGGGGGGACTACCTAACCCAAGAGACCCAGTACTTC | CASGGGDYLTQETQYF
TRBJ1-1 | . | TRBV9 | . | TGTGCCAGCAGCGTAGAACCCTTGAACACTGAAGCTTTCTTT | CASSVEPLNTEAFF
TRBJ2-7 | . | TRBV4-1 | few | TGCGCCAGCAGCCAAGGGAGGGTGGCGGCCTACGAGCAGTACTTC | CASSQGRVAAYEQYF
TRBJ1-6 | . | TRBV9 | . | TGTGCCAGCGGACCGGGACAACTTAATTCACCCCTCCACTTT | CASGPGQLNSPLHF
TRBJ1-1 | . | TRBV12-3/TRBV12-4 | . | TGTGCCAGCAGTTTAGACAGGGTCGGAATAACTGAAGCTTTCTTT | CASSLDRVGITEAFF
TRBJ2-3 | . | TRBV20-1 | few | TGCAGTGCCAGCCCCCCAGGCACAGATACGCAGTATTTT | CSASPPGTDTQYF
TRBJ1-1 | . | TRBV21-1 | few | TGTGCCAGACCACAGAGGGGGCGACAGGGGAACACTGAAGCTTTCTTT | CARPQRGRQGNTEAFF
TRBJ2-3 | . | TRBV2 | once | TGTGCCAGCACCCCGCTCGGCCGCACAGATACGCAGTATTTT | CASTPLGRTDTQYF
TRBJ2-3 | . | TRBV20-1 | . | TGCAGTGCGAGCACAACGCGGGGTGGCGATACGCAGTATTTT | CSASTTRGGDTQYF
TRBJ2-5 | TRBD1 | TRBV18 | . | TGTGCCAGCACCCTGACAGGGGTCACAGAGACCCAGTACTTC | CASTLTGVTETQYF
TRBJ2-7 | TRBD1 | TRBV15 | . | TGTGCCACCGGACCGGGACAGGGGGCCTACTACGAGCAGTACTTC | CATGPGQGAYYEQYF
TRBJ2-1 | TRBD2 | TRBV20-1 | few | TGCAGTGCTAGAGGGGTTGGGACTACCTCTTACAATGAGCAGTTCTTC | CSARGVGTTSYNEQFF
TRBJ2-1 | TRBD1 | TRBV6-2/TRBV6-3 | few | TGTGCCAGCAGCCCCGATCGACAGGGGGGATACAATGAGCAGTTCTTC | CASSPDRQGGYNEQFF
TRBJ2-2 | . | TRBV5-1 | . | TGCGCCAGCAGCTTTCCAGGAGACACCGGGGAGCTGTTTTTT | CASSFPGDTGELFF